This TCR beta chain came from a study of OX40 agonist ivuxolimab in advanced cancers. Study context: Cohort: approximately 83% men, mean age 60, aged about 23 to 79.

Assay used: immunoSEQ multiplex PCR; TCRdb lists only in-frame clones, some missing. The data contain about 30,000 clones, over 60% of them singletons. General study points: Antigen specificity of clonally expanded peripheral T cells was not established.

With respect to this clone: Its antigen is still unknown.

V was cut by 0 bases and J by 0 bases, with 9 bases left in between. Germline V gene sequence: CDR1 SGHRS, CDR2 YFSETQ. The CDR3 runs to 15 residues. Source: CD4+ or CD8+ T cells sorted from blood, taken in a trial of the OX40 agonist ivuxolimab. The chain carries TRBV5-1 and TRBJ1-1; possibly TRBD1 for D (6 bases). The clonotype originates from an adult with an advanced solid tumor such as melanoma, head and neck, liver or kidney cancer. The DNA of the CDR3 is TGCGCCAGCAGCTTGGACGCAGGGGTGAACACTGAAGCTTTCTTT. This codes for CASSLDAGVNTEAFF.